This T cell receptor (beta chain) was retrieved from a study of cytomegalovirus exposure and HLA in healthy donors. Study-level background: The 100 to 150 validation repertoires, a later analysis reported, used the same platform as the 600 to 700 repertoires from the first cohort. General observations from the study: The study listed some 160 cytomegalovirus-associated TCR beta chains.

TCRdb's copy holds only in-frame clones and misses some; the assay was immunoSEQ multiplex PCR. The table lists roughly 170,000 clones, around 82% of them singletons. CDR1 and CDR2 (germline): LGHNA, YNFKEQ. The CDR3 spans 15 residues. The V end was cut by 0 bases, the J end by 2 bases, with 11 bases between. With respect to this clone: Its cognate antigen is unknown.

The chain employs TRBV4-2 and TRBJ2-7; no reliable D call. The origin of this receptor is a woman aged 18 to 35 in good health and CMV-seropositive. Sequences were obtained from PBMCs. CDR3 amino acids: CASSQDLSTPYEQYF. The CDR3 DNA is TGTGCCAGCAGCCAAGATCTTTCGACACCCTACGAGCAGTACTTC.